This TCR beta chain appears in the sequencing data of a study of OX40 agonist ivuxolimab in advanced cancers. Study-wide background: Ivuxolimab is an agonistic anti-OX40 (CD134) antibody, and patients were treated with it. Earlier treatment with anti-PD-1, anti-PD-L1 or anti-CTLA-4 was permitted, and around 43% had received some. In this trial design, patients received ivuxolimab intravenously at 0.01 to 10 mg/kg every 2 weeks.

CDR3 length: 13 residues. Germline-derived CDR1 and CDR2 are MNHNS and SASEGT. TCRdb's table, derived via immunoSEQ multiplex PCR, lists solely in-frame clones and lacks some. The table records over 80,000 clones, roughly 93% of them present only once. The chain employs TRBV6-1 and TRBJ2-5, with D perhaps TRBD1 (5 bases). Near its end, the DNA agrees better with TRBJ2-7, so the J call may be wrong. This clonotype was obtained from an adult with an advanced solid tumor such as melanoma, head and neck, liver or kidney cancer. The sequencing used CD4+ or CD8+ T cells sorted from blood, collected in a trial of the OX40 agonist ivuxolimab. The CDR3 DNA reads TGTGCCAGCAGTGTCAGCAGGGCCTACGAGCAGTACTTC. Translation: CASSVSRAYEQYF.